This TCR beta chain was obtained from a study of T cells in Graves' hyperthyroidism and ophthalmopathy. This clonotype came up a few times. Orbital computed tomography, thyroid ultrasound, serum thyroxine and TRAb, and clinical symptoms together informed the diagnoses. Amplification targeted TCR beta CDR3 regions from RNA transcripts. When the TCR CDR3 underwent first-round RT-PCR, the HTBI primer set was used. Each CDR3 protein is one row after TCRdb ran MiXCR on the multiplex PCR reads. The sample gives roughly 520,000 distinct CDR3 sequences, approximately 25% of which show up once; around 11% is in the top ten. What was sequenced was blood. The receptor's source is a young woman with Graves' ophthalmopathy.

CDR3 in DNA: TGTGCCAGCAGTGACTACACCGGTCCACCCTACGAGCAGTACTTC. Translating it yields CASSDYTGPPYEQYF. V usage is TRBV25-1 and J usage is TRBJ2-7, with D unclear. Trimming took 3 bases from V and 2 from J, leaving 14 bases between them. Germline V gene data show CDR1 as MGHDK and CDR2 as SYGVNS. This CDR3 comprises 15 residues.